This T cell receptor beta chain was captured by sequencing in a study of blood T cell repertoires in COVID-19. About the research overall: Donors in the United States, Italy and Spain gave samples during acute or convalescent COVID-19. Sources were T cells, B-cell-depleted T cells, or PBMCs; the material itself was cDNA or gDNA.

Germline V gene lookup returns CDR1 SGHNT and CDR2 YYREEE (reference sequence). This CDR3 is built from 15 residues. V shed 4 bases and J shed 5 bases, with 16 bases lying between them. Sequenced by immunoSEQ multiplex PCR; TCRdb stores in-frame clones only, minus some. The sample shows about 380,000 clones, 85% to 90% of them seen only once. This study enrolled people aged about 18 to 100 from about 24 US geographic areas. Two negative PCRs, clearance, or symptom resolution characterized the recovered Cohort 3 donors. The specimen was PBMCs or T cells enriched from blood (not recorded which). The V gene is TRBV5-4, the J gene TRBJ1-5; no reliable D call. The sequence came from a woman aged 18-29 years who had recovered from COVID-19. CDR3 sequence reads: CASSTAGAADQPQHF. The CDR3 DNA is TGTGCCAGCAGCACTGCGGGAGCCGCAGATCAGCCCCAGCATTTT.